The subject of this entry is one T cell receptor beta chain. Its specificity is unknown. The PCR was carried out with 60 Vbeta primers and 13 Jbeta primers. Sequencing was performed with immunoSEQ multiplex PCR; in TCRdb, only in-frame clones are kept and a portion is missing. The data show about 150,000 clones, 80% seen once. These data belong to a study of cytomegalovirus exposure and HLA in healthy donors. Unrecorded immune exposures were likely, despite nominal health at sampling. Study-level points and caveats: Researchers reported from a later analysis that most CMV-associated TCR beta chains appeared HLA-restricted. Most of the TCR beta V segments (in an earlier analysis) were productive either about 87% or about 30% of the time. Researchers reported that three CMV-associated chains were confirmed in vitro as CMV antigen-specific.

Germline CDR1 MNHEY, CDR2 SMNVEV (reference sequence). The V gene lost 5 bases and the J gene lost 8 bases, with 12 bases spanning the gap. The CDR3 covers 12 residues. The chain carries TRBV27 and TRBJ1-1; a possible D gene is TRBD1 (6 bases). The sample was PBMCs. The sequence came from a woman in her thirties or forties in good health and CMV-seronegative. The CDR3 sequence: CASSTGRGEAFF. In DNA form, the CDR3 reads TGTGCCAGCAGTACTGGGAGGGGGGAAGCTTTCTTT.